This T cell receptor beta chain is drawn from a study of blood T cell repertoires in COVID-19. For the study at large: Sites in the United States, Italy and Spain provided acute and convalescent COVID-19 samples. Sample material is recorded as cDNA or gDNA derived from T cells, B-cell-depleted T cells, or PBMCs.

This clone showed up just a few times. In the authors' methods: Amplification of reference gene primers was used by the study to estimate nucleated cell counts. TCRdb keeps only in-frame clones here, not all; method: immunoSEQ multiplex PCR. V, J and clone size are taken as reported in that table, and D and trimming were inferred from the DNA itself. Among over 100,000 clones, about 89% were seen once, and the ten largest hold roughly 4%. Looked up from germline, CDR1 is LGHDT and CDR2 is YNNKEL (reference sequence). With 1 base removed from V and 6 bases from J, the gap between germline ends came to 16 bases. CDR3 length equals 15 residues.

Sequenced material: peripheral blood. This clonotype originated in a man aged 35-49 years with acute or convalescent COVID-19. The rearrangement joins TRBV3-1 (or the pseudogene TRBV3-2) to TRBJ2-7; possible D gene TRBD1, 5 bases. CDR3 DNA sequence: TGTGCCAGCAGCCAAGGGGGCAGGGTATATGGCGAGCAGTACTTC. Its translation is CASSQGGRVYGEQYF.